This note documents a single TCR beta chain sequence. The sample comes from a study of blood T cell repertoires in COVID-19. Study-wide context: T cells, B-cell-depleted T cells, or PBMCs supplied cDNA or gDNA.

Repertoires were generated with immunoSEQ multiplex PCR, while TCRdb's copy carries only in-frame clones and drops some. The sample consists of under 95,000 clones, approximately 88% of them appearing once. V was trimmed by 5 bases and J by 4 bases, leaving 17 bases between them. The CDR3 loop spans 15 amino acids. Germline CDR1 MNHEY, CDR2 SVGAGI. The chain joins TRBV6-5 to TRBJ1-2; a weak D match, TRBD1 (6 bases). The sample was peripheral blood. The receptor's source is a man in his 60s with acute or convalescent COVID-19. The CDR3 region has the DNA TGTGCCAGCAGTACAAGGACAGTGTCTTCCTATGGCTACACCTTC. As protein: CASSTRTVSSYGYTF.